This T cell receptor beta chain derives from a study of tumor and adjacent non-tumor tissue in lung cancer. On the study more broadly: Around 4.4 million productive TCRbeta reads were obtained per sample on average.

The library came from three nested PCR rounds adapted from ARM-PCR protocols. One entry per CDR3 protein, called by TCRdb with MiXCR from the multiplex PCR reads. Altogether under 150,000 distinct CDR3 sequences are present, around two thirds being singletons, with the ten largest covering roughly 18%. RNA was extracted from bulk tissue without any cell sorting. Donors were chemotherapy-naive, newly diagnosed lung cancer surgical patients in China, August–November 2014. The study's findings and limits: Compared with tumor, normal lung showed significantly lower TCR diversity. Top 100 clones took a larger repertoire share in normal lung.

CDR1 and CDR2 (germline): SGHNT, YENEEA. This CDR3 spans 15 amino acids. Turning to this clonotype: Its antigen is as yet unknown. One end of the junction is discordant with germline, which a read error may explain.

The receptor's source is a man between 60 and 75 years old with small cell lung cancer. The gene calls are TRBV11-3 and TRBJ2-2; possible D gene TRBD1, 5 bases. What was sequenced was lung tumor tissue. CDR3: CANSFSSGFTGELFF. The CDR3 DNA reads as TGTGCCAACAGCTTTAGCTCAGGGTTCACCGGTGAGCTGTTTTTT. The whole variable domain, filled in from reference TRBV11-3 and TRBJ2-2, reads EAGVVQSPRYKIIEKKQPVAFWCNPISGHNTLYWYLQNLGQGPELLIRYENEEAVDDSQLPKDRFSAERLKGVDSTLKIQPAELGDSAVYLCANSFSSGFTGELFFGEGSRLTVL.